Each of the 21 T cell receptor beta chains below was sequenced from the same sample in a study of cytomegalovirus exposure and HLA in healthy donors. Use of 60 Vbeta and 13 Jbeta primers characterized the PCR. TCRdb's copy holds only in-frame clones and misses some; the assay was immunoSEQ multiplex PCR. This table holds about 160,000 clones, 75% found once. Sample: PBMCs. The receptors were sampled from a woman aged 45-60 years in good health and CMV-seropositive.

The CDR3 loop is CASSHPGRDRGLVVTDTQYF. CDR3 sequence (DNA): TGCGCCAGCAGCCACCCAGGCCGGGACAGGGGGCTGGTTGTGACAGATACGCAGTATTTT. V is TRBV4-1 and J is TRBJ2-3, with 12 bases lining up with TRBD1. J was trimmed by 3 bases and V by 3 bases; bases with no gene match: 16. CDR1 and CDR2 from the germline V gene are MGHRA and YSYEKL. The CDR3 runs 20 residues.

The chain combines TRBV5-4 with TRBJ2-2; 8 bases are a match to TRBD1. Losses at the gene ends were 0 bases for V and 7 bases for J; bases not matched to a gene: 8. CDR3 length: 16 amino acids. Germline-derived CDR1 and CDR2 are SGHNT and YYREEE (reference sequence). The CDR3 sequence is CASSLEQGARGGELFF. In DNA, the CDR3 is TGTGCCAGCAGCTTGGAGCAGGGGGCGCGTGGCGGGGAGCTGTTTTTT.

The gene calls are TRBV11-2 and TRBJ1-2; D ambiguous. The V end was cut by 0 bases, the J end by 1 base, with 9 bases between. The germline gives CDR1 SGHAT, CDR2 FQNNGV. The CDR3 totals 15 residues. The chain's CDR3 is CASSLDRFRNYGYTF. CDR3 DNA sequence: TGTGCCAGCAGCTTAGATCGTTTCCGTAACTATGGCTACACCTTC.

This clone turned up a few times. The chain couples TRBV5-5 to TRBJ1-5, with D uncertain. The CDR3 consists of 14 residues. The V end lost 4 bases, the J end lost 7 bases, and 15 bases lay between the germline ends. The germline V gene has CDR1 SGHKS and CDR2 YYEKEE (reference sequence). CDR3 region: CASSPGEGWQPQHF. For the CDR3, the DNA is TGTGCCAGCAGCCCCGGGGAGGGTTGGCAGCCCCAGCATTTT.

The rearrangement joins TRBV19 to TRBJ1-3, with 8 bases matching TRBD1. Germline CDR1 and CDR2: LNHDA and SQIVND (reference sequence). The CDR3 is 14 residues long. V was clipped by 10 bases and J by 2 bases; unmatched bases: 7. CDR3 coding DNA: TGTGCCACTAGGGACAGGAGAACTGGAAACACCATATATTTT. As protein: CATRDRRTGNTIYF. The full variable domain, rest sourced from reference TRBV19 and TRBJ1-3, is DGGITQSPKYLFRKEGQNVTLSCEQNLNHDAMYWYRQDPGQGLRLIYYSQIVNDFQKGDIAEGYSVSREKKESFPLTVTSAQKNPTAFYLCATRDRRTGNTIYFGEGSWLTVV.

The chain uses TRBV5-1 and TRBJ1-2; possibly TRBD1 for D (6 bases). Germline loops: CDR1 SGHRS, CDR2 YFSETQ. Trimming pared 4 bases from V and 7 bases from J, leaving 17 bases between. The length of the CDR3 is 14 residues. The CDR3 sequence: CASSPTLGASGYTF. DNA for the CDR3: TGCGCCAGCAGCCCTACCCTGGGGGCGAGTGGCTACACCTTC.

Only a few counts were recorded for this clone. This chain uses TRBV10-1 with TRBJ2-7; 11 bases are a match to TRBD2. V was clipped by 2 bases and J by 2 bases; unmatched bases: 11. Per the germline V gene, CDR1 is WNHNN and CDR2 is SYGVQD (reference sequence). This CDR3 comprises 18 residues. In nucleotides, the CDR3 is TGCGCCAGCAGTGAGAAGGTTAGCGGGGGGGGAATAACCTACGAGCAGTACTTC. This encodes CASSEKVSGGGITYEQYF.

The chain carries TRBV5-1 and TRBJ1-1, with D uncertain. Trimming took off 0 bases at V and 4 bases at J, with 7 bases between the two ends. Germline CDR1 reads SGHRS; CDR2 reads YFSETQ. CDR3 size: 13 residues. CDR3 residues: CASSLVRSTEAFF. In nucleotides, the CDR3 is TGCGCCAGCAGCTTGGTGAGGAGCACTGAAGCTTTCTTT.

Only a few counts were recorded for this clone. The CDR3 protein is CASSFPGTEAFF. CDR3 coding DNA: TGTGCCAGCAGCTTCCCCGGGACTGAAGCTTTCTTT. V is TRBV7-9 and J is TRBJ1-1; D is unresolved. Looked up from germline, CDR1 is SEHNR and CDR2 is FQNEAQ (reference sequence). This CDR3 comprises 12 residues. V was pared by 3 bases and J by 5 bases, with 7 bases between. The whole variable domain, filled in from reference TRBV7-9 and TRBJ1-1, reads DTGVSQNPRHKITKRGQNVTFRCDPISEHNRLYWYRQTLGQGPEFLTYFQNEAQLEKSRLLSDRFSAERPKGSFSTLEIQRTEQGDSAMYLCASSFPGTEAFFGQGTRLTVV.

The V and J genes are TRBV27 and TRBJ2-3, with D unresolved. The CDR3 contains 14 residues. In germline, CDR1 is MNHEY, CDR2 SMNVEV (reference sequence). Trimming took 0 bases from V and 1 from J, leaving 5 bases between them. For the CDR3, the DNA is TGTGCCAGCAGTTTATCACCGGGCACAGATACGCAGTATTTT. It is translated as CASSLSPGTDTQYF.

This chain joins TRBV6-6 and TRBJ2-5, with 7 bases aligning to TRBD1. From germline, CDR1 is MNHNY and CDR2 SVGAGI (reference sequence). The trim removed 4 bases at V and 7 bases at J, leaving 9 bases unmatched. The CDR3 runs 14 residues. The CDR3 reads CASSSEGAMGTQYF. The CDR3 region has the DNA TGTGCCAGCAGTTCCGAGGGGGCGATGGGGACCCAGTACTTC.

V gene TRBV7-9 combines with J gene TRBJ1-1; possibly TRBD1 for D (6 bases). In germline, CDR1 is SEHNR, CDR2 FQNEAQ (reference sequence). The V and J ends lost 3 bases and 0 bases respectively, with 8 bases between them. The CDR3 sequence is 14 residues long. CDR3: CASSFRGVNTEAFF. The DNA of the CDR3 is TGTGCCAGCAGCTTCAGGGGTGTGAACACTGAAGCTTTCTTT.

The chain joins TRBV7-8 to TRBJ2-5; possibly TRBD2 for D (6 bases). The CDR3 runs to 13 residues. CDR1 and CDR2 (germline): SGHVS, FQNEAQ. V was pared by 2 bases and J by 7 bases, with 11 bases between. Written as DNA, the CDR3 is TGTGCCAGCAGCTTAAATACGGAGGGGACCCAGTACTTC. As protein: CASSLNTEGTQYF.

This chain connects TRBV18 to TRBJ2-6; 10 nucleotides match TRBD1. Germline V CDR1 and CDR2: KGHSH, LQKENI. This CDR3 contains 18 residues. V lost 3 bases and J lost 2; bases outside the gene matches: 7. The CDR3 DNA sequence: TGTGCCAGCTCACCCTCGGGACAGGGGCTCGCTGGGGCCAACGTCCTGACTTTC. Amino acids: CASSPSGQGLAGANVLTF. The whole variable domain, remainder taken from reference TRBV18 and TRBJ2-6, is NAGVMQNPRHLVRRRGQEARLRCSPMKGHSHVYWYRQLPEEGLKFMVYLQKENIIDESGMPKERFSAEFPKEGPSILRIQQVVRGDSAAYFCASSPSGQGLAGANVLTFGAGSRLTVL.

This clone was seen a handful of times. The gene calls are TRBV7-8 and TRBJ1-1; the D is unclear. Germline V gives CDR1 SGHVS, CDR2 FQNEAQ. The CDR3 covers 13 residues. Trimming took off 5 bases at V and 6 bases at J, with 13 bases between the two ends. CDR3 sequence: CASSPSRQSEAFF. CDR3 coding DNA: TGTGCCAGCAGCCCGTCCAGGCAGTCTGAAGCTTTCTTT. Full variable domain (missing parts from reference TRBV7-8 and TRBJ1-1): GAGVSQSPRYKVAKRGQDVALRCDPISGHVSLFWYQQALGQGPEFLTYFQNEAQLDKSGLPSDRFFAERPEGSVSTLKIQRTQQEDSAVYLCASSPSRQSEAFFGQGTRLTVV.

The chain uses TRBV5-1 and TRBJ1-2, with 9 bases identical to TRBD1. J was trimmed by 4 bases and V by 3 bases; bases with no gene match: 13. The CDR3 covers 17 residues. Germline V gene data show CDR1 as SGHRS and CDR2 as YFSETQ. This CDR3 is CASSSPATGGVSYGYTF. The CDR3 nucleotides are TGCGCCAGCAGCTCTCCCGCCACAGGGGGCGTTTCCTATGGCTACACCTTC.

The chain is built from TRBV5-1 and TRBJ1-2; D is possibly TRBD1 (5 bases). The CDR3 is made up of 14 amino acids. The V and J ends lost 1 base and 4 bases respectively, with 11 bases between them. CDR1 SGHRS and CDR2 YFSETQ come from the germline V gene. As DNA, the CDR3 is TGCGCCAGCAGCTTGATGGGCAGGGCCTATGGCTACACCTTC. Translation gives CASSLMGRAYGYTF.

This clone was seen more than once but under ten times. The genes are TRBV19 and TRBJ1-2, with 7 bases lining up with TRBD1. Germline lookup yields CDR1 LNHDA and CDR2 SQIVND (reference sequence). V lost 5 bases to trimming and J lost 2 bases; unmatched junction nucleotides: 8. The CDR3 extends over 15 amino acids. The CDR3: CASSPRTTGNYGYTF. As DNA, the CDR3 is TGTGCCAGTAGTCCTAGAACGACAGGGAACTATGGCTACACCTTC.

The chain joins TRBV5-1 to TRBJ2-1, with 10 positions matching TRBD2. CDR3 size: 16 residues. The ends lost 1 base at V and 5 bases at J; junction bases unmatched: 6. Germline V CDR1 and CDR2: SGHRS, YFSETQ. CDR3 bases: TGCGCCAGCAGCTTGCCTAGCGGGGGATATGACAATGAGCAGTTCTTC. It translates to CASSLPSGGYDNEQFF.

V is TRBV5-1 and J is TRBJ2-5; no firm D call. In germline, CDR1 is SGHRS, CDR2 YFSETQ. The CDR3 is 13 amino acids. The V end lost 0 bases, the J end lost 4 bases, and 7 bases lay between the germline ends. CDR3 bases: TGCGCCAGCAGCTTGGATTTCGGAGAGACCCAGTACTTC. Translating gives CASSLDFGETQYF.

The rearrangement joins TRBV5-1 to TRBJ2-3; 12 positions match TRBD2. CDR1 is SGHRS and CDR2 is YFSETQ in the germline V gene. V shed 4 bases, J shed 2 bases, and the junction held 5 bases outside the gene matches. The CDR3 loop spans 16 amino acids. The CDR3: CASSPGLAGITDTQYF. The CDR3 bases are TGCGCCAGCAGCCCCGGACTAGCGGGGATCACAGATACGCAGTATTTT.